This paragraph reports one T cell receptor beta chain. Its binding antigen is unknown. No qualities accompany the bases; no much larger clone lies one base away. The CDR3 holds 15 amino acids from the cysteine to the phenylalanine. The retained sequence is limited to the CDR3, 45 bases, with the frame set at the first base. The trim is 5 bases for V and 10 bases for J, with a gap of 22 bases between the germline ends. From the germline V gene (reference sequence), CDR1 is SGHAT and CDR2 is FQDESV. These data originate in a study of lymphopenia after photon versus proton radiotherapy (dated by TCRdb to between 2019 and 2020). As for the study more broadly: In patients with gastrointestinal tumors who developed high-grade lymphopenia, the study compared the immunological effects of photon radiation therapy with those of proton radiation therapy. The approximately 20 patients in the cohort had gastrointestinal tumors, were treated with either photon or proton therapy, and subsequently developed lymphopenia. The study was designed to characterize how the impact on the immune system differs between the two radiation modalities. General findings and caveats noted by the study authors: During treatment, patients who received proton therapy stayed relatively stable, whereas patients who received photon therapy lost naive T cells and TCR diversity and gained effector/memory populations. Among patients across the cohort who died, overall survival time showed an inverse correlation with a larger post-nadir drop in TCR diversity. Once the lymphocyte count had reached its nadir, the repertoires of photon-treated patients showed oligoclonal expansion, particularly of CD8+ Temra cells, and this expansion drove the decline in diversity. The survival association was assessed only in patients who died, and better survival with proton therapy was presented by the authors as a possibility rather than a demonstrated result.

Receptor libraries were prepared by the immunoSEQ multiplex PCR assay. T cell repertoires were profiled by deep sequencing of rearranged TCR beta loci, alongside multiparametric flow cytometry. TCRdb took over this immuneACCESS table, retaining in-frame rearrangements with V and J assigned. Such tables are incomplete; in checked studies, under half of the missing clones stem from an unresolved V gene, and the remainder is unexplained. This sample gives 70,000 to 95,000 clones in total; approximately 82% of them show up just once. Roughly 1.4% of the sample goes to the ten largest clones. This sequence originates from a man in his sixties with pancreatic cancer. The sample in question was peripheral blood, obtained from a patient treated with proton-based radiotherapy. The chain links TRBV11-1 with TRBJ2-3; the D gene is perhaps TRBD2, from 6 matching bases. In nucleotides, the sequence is TGTGCCAGCAGCCATACAGACGACGGGAGAACTTCGCAGTATTTT. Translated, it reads CASSHTDDGRTSQYF.